The present entry profiles one TCR beta chain with its context. Its specificity is unknown. The missing CDR3 end, 3 residues past where the read stops, is filled in from the germline J gene. Sequenced by immunoSEQ multiplex PCR; TCRdb stores in-frame clones only, minus some. This table lists about 20,000 clones. The data were taken from a study of T cells in women clearing cervical HPV infection. Findings and caveats of the study: TRBV6-7 relative abundance averaged approximately 0.1% in cases and more than 0.15% in controls. Each sample's T-cell count was unknown, possibly confounding richness.

This CDR3 region has 13 residues. Germline V gene lookup returns CDR1 SGHTA and CDR2 FQGNSA. The sequence was collected from a woman between 18 and 69 years old with a cervical HPV16 infection that either progressed to CIN3+ or cleared (not recorded which). The chain has TRBV7-2 and TRBJ2-5; D gene unclear. Input material: blood buffy coat. The DNA read from the CDR3 is TGTGCCAGCCGTCGAATCGGCACAGATACC. Its translation is CASRRIGTDT. The whole CDR3 protein reads CASRRIGTDTQYF.